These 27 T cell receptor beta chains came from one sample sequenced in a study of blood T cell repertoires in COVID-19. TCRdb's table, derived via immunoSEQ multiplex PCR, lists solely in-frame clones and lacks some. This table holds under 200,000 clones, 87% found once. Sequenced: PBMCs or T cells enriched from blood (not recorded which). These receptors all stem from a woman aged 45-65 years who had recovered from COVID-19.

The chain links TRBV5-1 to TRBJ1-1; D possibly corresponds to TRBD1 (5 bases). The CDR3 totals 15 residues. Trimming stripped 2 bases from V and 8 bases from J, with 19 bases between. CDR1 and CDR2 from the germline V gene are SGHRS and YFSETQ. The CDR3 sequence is CASSFGVGLQDEAFF. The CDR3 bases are TGCGCCAGCAGCTTTGGGGTGGGACTCCAAGACGAAGCTTTCTTT. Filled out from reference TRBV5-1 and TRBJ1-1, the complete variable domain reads KAGVTQTPRYLIKTRGQQVTLSCSPISGHRSVSWYQQTPGQGLQFLFEYFSETQRNKGNFPGRFSGRQFSNSRSEMNVSTLELGDSALYLCASSFGVGLQDEAFFGQGTRLTVV.

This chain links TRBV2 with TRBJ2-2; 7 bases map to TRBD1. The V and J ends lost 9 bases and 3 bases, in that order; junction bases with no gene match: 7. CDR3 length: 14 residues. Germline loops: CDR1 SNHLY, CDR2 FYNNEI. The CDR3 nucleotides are TGTGCCAGTCTTGGGACAGCTTACACCGGGGAGCTGTTTTTT. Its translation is CASLGTAYTGELFF.

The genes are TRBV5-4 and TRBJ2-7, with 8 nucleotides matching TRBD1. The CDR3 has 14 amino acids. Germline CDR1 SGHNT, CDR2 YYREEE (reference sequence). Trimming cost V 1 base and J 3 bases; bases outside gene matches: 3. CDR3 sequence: CASSLLTGGYEQYF. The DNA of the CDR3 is TGTGCCAGCAGCTTGTTAACAGGGGGCTACGAGCAGTACTTC.

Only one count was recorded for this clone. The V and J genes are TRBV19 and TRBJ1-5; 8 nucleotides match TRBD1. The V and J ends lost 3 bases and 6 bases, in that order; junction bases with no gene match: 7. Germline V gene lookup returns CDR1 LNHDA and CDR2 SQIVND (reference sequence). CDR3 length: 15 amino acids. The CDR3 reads CASSIYQGAAQPQHF. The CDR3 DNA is TGTGCCAGTAGTATCTACCAGGGGGCTGCTCAGCCCCAGCATTTT.

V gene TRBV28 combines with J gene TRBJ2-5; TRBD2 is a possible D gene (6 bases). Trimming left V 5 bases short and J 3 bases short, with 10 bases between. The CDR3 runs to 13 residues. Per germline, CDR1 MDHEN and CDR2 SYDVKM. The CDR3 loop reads CASSEGGEETQYF. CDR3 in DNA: TGTGCCAGCAGTGAGGGAGGTGAAGAGACCCAGTACTTC.

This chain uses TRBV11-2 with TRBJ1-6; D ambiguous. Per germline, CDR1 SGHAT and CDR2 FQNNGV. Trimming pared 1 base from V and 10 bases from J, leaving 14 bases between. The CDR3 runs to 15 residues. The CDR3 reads CASSLAGTFGSPLHF. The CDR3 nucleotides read TGTGCCAGCAGCTTAGCGGGTACCTTTGGATCACCCCTCCACTTT. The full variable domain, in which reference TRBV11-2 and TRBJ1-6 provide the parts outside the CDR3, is EAGVAQSPRYKIIEKRQSVAFWCNPISGHATLYWYQQILGQGPKLLIQFQNNGVVDDSQLPKDRFSAERLKGVDSTLKIQPAKLEDSAVYLCASSLAGTFGSPLHFGNGTRLTVT.

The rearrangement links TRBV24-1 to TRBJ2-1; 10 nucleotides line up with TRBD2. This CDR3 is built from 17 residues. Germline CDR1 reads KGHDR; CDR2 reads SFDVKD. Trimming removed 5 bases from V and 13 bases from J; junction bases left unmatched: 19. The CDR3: CATSAAPGAASGRFQFF. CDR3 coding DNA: TGTGCCACCAGTGCTGCGCCCGGGGCCGCTAGCGGGAGATTCCAGTTCTTC.

As DNA, the CDR3 is TGTGCCAGCAGCTTAGACGCGGGATCTCCAGATACGCAGTATTTT. It yields the protein CASSLDAGSPDTQYF. The chain couples TRBV7-9 to TRBJ2-3; D is perhaps TRBD2 (6 bases). V was shortened by 1 base and J by 4 bases, with 12 bases between the two germline ends. Germline V CDR1 and CDR2: SEHNR, FQNEAQ (reference sequence). CDR3 length: 15 residues.

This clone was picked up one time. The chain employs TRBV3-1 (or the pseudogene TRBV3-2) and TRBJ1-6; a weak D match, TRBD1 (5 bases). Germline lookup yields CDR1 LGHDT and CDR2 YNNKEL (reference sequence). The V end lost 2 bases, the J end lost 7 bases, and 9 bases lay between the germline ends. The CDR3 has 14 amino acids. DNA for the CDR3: TGTGCCAGCAGCCAACCGGCAGGGAATTCACCCCTCCACTTT. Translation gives CASSQPAGNSPLHF.

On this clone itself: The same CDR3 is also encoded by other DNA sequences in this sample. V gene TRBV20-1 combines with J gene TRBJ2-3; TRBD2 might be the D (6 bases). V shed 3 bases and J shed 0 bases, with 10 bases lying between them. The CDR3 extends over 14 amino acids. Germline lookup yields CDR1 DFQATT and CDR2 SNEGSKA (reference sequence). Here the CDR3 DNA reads TGCAGTGCTAGTTCCGGGACTAGCACAGATACGCAGTATTTT. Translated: CSASSGTSTDTQYF.

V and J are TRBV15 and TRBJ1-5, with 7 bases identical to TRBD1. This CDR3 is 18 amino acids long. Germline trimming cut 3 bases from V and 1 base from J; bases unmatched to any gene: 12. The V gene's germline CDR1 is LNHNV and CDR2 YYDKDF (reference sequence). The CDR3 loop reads CATSRVGLTGWSNQPQHF. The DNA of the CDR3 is TGTGCCACCAGCAGGGTTGGCTTGACAGGGTGGAGCAATCAGCCCCAGCATTTT.

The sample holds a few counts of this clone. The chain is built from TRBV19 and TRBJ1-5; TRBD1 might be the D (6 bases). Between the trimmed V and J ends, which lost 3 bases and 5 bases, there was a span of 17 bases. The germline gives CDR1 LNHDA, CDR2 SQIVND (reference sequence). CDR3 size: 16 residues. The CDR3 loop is CASSMATGTLYQPQHF. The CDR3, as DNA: TGTGCCAGTAGTATGGCCACCGGGACACTCTATCAGCCCCAGCATTTT.

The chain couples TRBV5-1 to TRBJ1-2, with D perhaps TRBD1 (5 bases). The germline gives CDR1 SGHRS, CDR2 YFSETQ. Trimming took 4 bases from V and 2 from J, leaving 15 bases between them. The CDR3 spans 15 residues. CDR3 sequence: CASSPGHVSNYGYTF. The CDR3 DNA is TGCGCCAGCAGCCCCGGACACGTAAGCAACTATGGCTACACCTTC.

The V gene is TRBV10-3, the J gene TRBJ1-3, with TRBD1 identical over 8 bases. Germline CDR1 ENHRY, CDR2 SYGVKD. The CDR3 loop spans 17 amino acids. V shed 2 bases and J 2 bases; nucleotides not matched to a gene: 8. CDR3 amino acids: CAISEPGQGVTGNTIYF. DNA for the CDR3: TGTGCCATCAGTGAGCCAGGACAGGGAGTCACTGGAAACACCATATATTTT.

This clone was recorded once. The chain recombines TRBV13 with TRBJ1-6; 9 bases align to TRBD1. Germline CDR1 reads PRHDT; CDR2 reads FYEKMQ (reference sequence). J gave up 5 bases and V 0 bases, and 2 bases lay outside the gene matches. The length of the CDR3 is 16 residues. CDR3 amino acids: CASSLGGQGNNSPLHF. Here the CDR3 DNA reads TGTGCCAGCAGCTTAGGGGGACAGGGCAATAATTCACCCCTCCACTTT.

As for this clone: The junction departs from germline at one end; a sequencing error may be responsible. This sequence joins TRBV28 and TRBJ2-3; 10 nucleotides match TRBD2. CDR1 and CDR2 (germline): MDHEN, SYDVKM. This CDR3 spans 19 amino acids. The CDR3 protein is CASSLGLAGVLGRTGTQYF. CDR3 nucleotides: TGTGCCAGCAGTTTGGGGCTAGCGGGAGTTTTAGGCAGGACAGGTACGCAGTATTTT.

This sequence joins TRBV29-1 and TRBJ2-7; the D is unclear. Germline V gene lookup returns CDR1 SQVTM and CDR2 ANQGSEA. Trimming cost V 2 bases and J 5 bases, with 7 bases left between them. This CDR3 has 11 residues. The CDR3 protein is CSVERGNEQYF. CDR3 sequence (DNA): TGCAGCGTTGAACGCGGCAACGAGCAGTACTTC.

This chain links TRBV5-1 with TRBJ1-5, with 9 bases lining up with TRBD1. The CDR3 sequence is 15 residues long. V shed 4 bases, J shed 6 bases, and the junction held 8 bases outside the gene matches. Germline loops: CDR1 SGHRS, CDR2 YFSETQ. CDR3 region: CASSLGDREGQPQHF. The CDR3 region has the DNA TGCGCCAGCAGCCTGGGGGACAGGGAGGGTCAGCCCCAGCATTTT. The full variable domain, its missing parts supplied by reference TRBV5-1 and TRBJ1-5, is KAGVTQTPRYLIKTRGQQVTLSCSPISGHRSVSWYQQTPGQGLQFLFEYFSETQRNKGNFPGRFSGRQFSNSRSEMNVSTLELGDSALYLCASSLGDREGQPQHFGDGTRLSIL.

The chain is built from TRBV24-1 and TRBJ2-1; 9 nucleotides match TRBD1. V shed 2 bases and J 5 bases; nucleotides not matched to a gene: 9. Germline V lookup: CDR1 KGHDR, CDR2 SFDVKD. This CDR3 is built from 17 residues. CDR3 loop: CATSDYRGTGFDNEQFF. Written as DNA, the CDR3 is TGTGCCACCAGTGATTACCGCGGGACAGGGTTCGACAATGAGCAGTTCTTC.

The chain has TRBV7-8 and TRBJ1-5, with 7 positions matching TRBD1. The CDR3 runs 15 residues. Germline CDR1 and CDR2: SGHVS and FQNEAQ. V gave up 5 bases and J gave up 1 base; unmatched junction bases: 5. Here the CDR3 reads CASSEDRASNQPQHF. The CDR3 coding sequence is TGTGCCAGCAGCGAAGACAGGGCAAGCAATCAGCCCCAGCATTTT. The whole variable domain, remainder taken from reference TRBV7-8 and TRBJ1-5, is GAGVSQSPRYKVAKRGQDVALRCDPISGHVSLFWYQQALGQGPEFLTYFQNEAQLDKSGLPSDRFFAERPEGSVSTLKIQRTQQEDSAVYLCASSEDRASNQPQHFGDGTRLSIL.

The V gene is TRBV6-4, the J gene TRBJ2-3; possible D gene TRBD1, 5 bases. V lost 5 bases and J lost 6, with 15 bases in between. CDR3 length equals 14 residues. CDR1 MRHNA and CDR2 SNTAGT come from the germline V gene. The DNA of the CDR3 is TGTGCCAGCAGTTCGGACACAGCCCGCGATACGCAGTATTTT. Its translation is CASSSDTARDTQYF.

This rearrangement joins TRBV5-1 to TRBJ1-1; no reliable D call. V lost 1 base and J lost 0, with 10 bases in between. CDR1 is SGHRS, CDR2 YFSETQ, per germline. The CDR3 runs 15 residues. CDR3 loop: CASSLNPSVNTEAFF. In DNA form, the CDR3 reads TGCGCCAGCAGCTTGAATCCCTCTGTGAACACTGAAGCTTTCTTT.

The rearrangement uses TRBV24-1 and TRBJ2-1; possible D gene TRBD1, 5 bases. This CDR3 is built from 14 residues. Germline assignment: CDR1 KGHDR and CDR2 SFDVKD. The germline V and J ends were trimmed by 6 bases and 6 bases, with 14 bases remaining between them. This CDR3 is CATSRTGLGNEQFF. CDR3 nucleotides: TGTGCCACCAGTCGAACAGGATTAGGCAATGAGCAGTTCTTC.

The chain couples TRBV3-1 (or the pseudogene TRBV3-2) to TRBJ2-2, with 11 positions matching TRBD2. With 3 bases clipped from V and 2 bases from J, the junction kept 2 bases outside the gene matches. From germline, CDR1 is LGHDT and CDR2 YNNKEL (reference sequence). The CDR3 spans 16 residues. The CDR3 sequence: CASSQTSGDNTGELFF. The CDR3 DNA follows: TGTGCCAGCAGCCAGACTAGCGGGGATAACACCGGGGAGCTGTTTTTT.

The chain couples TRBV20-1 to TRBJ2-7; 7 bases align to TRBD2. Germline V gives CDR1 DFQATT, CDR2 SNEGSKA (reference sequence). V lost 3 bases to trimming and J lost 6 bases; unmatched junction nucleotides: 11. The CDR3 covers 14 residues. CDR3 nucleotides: TGCAGTGCTAGTATTTCGGGAGGCTTCGGCGAGCAGTACTTC. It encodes CSASISGGFGEQYF.

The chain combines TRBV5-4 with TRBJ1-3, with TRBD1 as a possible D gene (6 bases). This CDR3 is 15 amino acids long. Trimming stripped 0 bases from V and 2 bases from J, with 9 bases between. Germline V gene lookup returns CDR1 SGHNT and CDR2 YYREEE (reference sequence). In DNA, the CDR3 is TGTGCCAGCAGCTTGGAACAGGGTACTGGAAACACCATATATTTT. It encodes CASSLEQGTGNTIYF.

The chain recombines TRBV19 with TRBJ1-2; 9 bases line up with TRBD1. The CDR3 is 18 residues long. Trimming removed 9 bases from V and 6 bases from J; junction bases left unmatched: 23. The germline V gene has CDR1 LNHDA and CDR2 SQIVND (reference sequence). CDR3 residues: CASRESTGGAYYSDGYTF. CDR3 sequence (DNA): TGTGCCAGCCGTGAAAGTACAGGGGGCGCTTACTATTCCGATGGCTACACCTTC.